The next 7 T cell receptor beta chains were all read from a single sample in a study of shared clonotypes between healthy human individuals. This table comes from immunoSEQ multiplex PCR, and its TCRdb copy is limited to in-frame clones, with some not included. The sample lists some 490,000 clones, 65% to 85% occurring once. Sequencing was carried out using PBMCs. The receptors were sampled from a woman aged 40 to 50 in good health. Some clones in this sample may be carry-over from other donors' samples.

The chain uses TRBV7-2 and TRBJ1-5; maybe TRBD1 (6 bases). This CDR3 spans 14 amino acids. In germline, CDR1 is SGHTA, CDR2 FQGNSA. Deletions cut 9 bases from V and 6 bases from J, with 18 bases between. DNA for the CDR3: TGTGCCAGTCGCTCGAACAGGGTAGGTCAGCCCCAGCATTTT. This translates into CASRSNRVGQPQHF.

As for this clone: One base separates it from a far larger clone, so it is likely a read error. The chain couples TRBV30 to TRBJ2-5, with a weak D call TRBD1 (5 bases). This CDR3 is built from 15 residues. Germline CDR1 and CDR2: GTSNPN and SVGIG (reference sequence). Between the trimmed V and J ends, which lost 0 bases and 1 base, there was a span of 12 bases. CDR3: CAWSVPGHGQETQYF. The CDR3 region has the DNA TGTGCCTGGAGTGTACCCGGACACGGCCAAGAGACCCAGTACTTC.

The DNA for the CDR3 is TGCAGCACCACCCCGGGACTAGATATGGGGTCCTACAATGAGCAGTTCTTC. This sequence encodes CSTTPGLDMGSYNEQFF. The rearrangement uses TRBV29-1 and TRBJ2-1, with 8 bases matching TRBD2. V shed 8 bases, J shed 1 base, and the junction held 16 bases outside the gene matches. The germline V gene encodes CDR1 SQVTM and CDR2 ANQGSEA. This CDR3 is built from 17 residues.

In the case of this clone: This likely came from a read error, as a far larger clone is one base away. The genes are TRBV5-4 and TRBJ2-5; 13 positions match TRBD2. This CDR3 is built from 15 residues. Germline V CDR1 and CDR2: SGHNT, YYREEE (reference sequence). The V segment lost 4 bases and the J segment 11 bases; nucleotides outside the gene matches: 11. The CDR3 bases are TGTGCCAGCAGCCAAGGGACTAGCGGGATGAAAGTGCAGTACTTC. Its protein product is CASSQGTSGMKVQYF.

This clone has just one count. The chain employs TRBV6-1 and TRBJ1-2, with D uncertain. This CDR3 is built from 14 residues. Germline CDR1 MNHNS, CDR2 SASEGT. Trimming removed 7 bases from V and 4 bases from J, with 16 bases in between. CDR3 in DNA: TGTGCCAGCACTCTCATTCCCCAAGGCTATGGCTACACCTTC. As protein: CASTLIPQGYGYTF.

This chain joins TRBV28 and TRBJ2-1; D is perhaps TRBD2 (6 bases). Germline V lookup: CDR1 MDHEN, CDR2 SYDVKM. This CDR3 is 13 amino acids long. Between the trimmed V and J ends, which lost 7 bases and 8 bases, there was a span of 15 bases. The CDR3 DNA follows: TGTGCCAGCACCCCCGGTCGCGGGGATGAGCAGTTCTTC. It codes for CASTPGRGDEQFF.

The chain links TRBV21-1 to TRBJ2-3; TRBD1 is the table's D call, not checked against the DNA. TRBV21-1 is a pseudogene segment. The CDR3 contains 16 residues. The CDR3 DNA is TGTGCCAGCAGCAAGTTTCAAAACTCAGCACAGAGTACGCAGTATTTT. This codes for CASSKFQNSAQSTQYF.